This passage covers 28 T cell receptor beta chains from one sample sequenced in a study of identical twins. TCRdb itself ran the 5' RACE reads through MiXCR, one entry per CDR3 protein. The sample contains 450,000 to 650,000 distinct CDR3 sequences, just under 10% of which appear only once. These same records also appear under a second study, on yellow fever vaccine responses in identical twins.

The sequenced sample was PBMCs. The receptors were gathered from a woman aged 18-29 years in good health.

This clonotype was detected a few times. The chain combines TRBV20-1 with TRBJ2-5; unclear D gene. Trimming stripped 3 bases from V and 5 bases from J, with 16 bases between. Germline CDR1 DFQATT, CDR2 SNEGSKA (reference sequence). The CDR3 is 14 amino acids. CDR3 protein: CSASPGGRSETQYF. CDR3 sequence (DNA): TGCAGTGCTAGCCCTGGCGGACGCTCGGAGACCCAGTACTTC.

This clonotype was recorded a few times. The J gene is TRBJ1-2, the V gene TRBV29-1; 9 bases are shared with TRBD1. V trimming: 7 bases; J trimming: 6 bases; junction bases outside the gene matches: 3. The CDR3 has 11 residues. Germline V gene data show CDR1 as SQVTM and CDR2 as ANQGSEA. The CDR3 DNA reads as TGCAGCGCGACAGGGGGAGATGGCTACACCTTC. Translation gives CSATGGDGYTF.

The V and J genes are TRBV12-3 or TRBV12-4 and TRBJ2-5; D gene uncertain. The CDR3 has 14 residues. Deletions cut 3 bases from V and 1 base from J, with 9 bases between. The CDR3 region is CASSFSASQETQYF. DNA for the CDR3: TGTGCCAGCAGTTTTTCCGCGTCCCAAGAGACCCAGTACTTC.

This clonotype showed up just a few times. The chain has TRBV12-5 and TRBJ2-1; 11 bases match TRBD2. The CDR3 covers 16 residues. The germline gives CDR1 LGHNT, CDR2 FRNRAP. V was pared by 0 bases and J by 5 bases, with 3 bases of the junction left unmatched. CDR3 bases: TGTGCTAGTGGTTTGGTACTAGCGGGGGAAAACAATGAGCAGTTCTTC. Protein product: CASGLVLAGENNEQFF.

This clonotype has a handful of counts. The chain carries TRBV9 and TRBJ2-1; no firm D call. Trimming pared 0 bases from V and 8 bases from J, leaving 12 bases between. This CDR3 is 14 amino acids long. The germline V gene encodes CDR1 SGDLS and CDR2 YYNGEE. CDR3 loop: CASSVGSVRDEQFF. CDR3 DNA: TGTGCCAGCAGCGTAGGATCAGTTCGGGATGAGCAGTTCTTC.

This clonotype occurred many times. CDR3 nucleotide sequence: TGTGCCAGCAGTTACACCCGAAGGGCTTACATGAACACTGAAGCTTTCTTT. Residues: CASSYTRRAYMNTEAFF. The rearrangement joins TRBV6-2 or TRBV6-3 to TRBJ1-1, with no clear D. Per germline, CDR1 MNHEY and CDR2 SVGEGT. The CDR3 runs 17 residues. V was trimmed by 2 bases and J by 0 bases, leaving 16 bases between them.

A few counts support this clonotype. The chain couples TRBV4-3 to TRBJ2-7; D perhaps matches TRBD1 (6 bases). CDR3 length equals 16 residues. Germline V CDR1 and CDR2: LGHNA, YSLEER. Deletions cut 2 bases from V and 5 bases from J, with 19 bases between. The CDR3 sequence: CASSQRTGTSRDEQYF. The CDR3 DNA is TGCGCCAGCAGCCAACGAACAGGGACCTCGCGGGACGAGCAGTACTTC.

This clonotype was counted ten times or more. The chain recombines TRBV11-1 with TRBJ2-5; the D gene is possibly TRBD2 (6 bases). The CDR3 consists of 18 residues. Trimming shortened V by 0 bases and J by 9 bases, and 26 bases separated the two germline ends. Germline CDR1 SGHAT, CDR2 FQDESV (reference sequence). CDR3 nucleotide sequence: TGTGCCAGCAGCTTAGCGCGGGTCTGGGGGAGTCTGTCGGGGGCCCAGTACTTC. Protein: CASSLARVWGSLSGAQYF.

The chain combines TRBV19 with TRBJ1-2; D uncertain. The germline CDR1 and CDR2 sequences are LNHDA and SQIVND (reference sequence). The length of the CDR3 is 12 residues. Trimming removed 2 bases from V and 3 bases from J, with 4 bases in between. CDR3 nucleotides: TGTGCCAGTAGTATATATGACTATGGCTACACCTTC. Protein product: CASSIYDYGYTF.

The V and J genes are TRBV29-1 and TRBJ2-1, with D tentatively TRBD1 (5 bases). The ends were cut back, 7 bases at V and 5 bases at J, with 9 bases in the middle. Germline CDR1 SQVTM, CDR2 ANQGSEA. The CDR3 totals 11 residues. The CDR3 protein is CSETDHNEQFF. In DNA form, the CDR3 reads TGCAGCGAGACAGACCACAATGAGCAGTTCTTC.

This clonotype came up a few times. The chain uses TRBV4-3 and TRBJ2-3, with 11 nucleotides matching TRBD2. Looked up from germline, CDR1 is LGHNA and CDR2 is YSLEER. The V segment lost 0 bases and the J segment 6 bases; nucleotides outside the gene matches: 5. The length of the CDR3 is 16 residues. For the CDR3, the DNA is TGCGCCAGCAGCCAAGAAGGGACTAGCGGTGTGGATACGCAGTATTTT. This sequence encodes CASSQEGTSGVDTQYF.

The rearrangement joins TRBV10-3 to TRBJ2-7, with 9 positions matching TRBD1. There are 15 residues in the CDR3. V lost 2 bases and J lost 1; bases outside the gene matches: 3. The germline CDR1 and CDR2 sequences are ENHRY and SYGVKD. CDR3 residues: CAISEPGTGSYEQYF. CDR3 DNA sequence: TGTGCCATCAGTGAGCCCGGGACAGGGTCCTACGAGCAGTACTTC.

The chain joins TRBV27 to TRBJ1-3; no reliable D call. Germline V gives CDR1 MNHEY, CDR2 SMNVEV (reference sequence). V lost 2 bases to trimming and J lost 4 bases, with 9 bases between them. The CDR3 extends over 14 amino acids. CDR3 amino acids: CASSLSRSGNTIYF. In DNA form, the CDR3 reads TGTGCCAGCAGTTTAAGCCGGTCAGGAAACACCATATATTTT.

This clonotype was recorded many times. The chain has TRBV12-3 or TRBV12-4 and TRBJ1-4; possibly TRBD1 for D (5 bases). The germline V and J ends were trimmed by 5 bases and 8 bases, with 18 bases remaining between them. The CDR3 contains 15 residues. The CDR3 DNA is TGTGCCAGCAGTCCCCCCGGCGGGGCGGGGGAAAAACTGTTTTTT. Protein product: CASSPPGGAGEKLFF.

This sequence joins TRBV29-1 and TRBJ2-7; unclear D gene. The V and J ends lost 1 base and 6 bases respectively, with 13 bases between them. Germline values: CDR1 SQVTM, CDR2 ANQGSEA. The CDR3 totals 13 residues. DNA for the CDR3: TGCAGCGTTGAAGTGGTAGAGAGGATCGAGCAGTACTTC. It codes for CSVEVVERIEQYF.

The gene calls are TRBV5-1 and TRBJ2-5; either TRBD1 or TRBD2 may supply D (7 bases each). With 4 bases removed from V and 5 bases from J, the gap between germline ends came to 21 bases. Germline assignment: CDR1 SGHRS and CDR2 YFSETQ. The CDR3 runs 16 residues. The CDR3, as DNA: TGCGCCAGCAGCGTGCCGAACAGGGGAGGGATGGAGACCCAGTACTTC. Translation gives CASSVPNRGGMETQYF.

In this sample, this clonotype turned up a few times. The chain uses TRBV29-1 and TRBJ1-4; unclear D gene. The ends were cut back, 7 bases at V and 4 bases at J, with 13 bases in the middle. Germline values: CDR1 SQVTM, CDR2 ANQGSEA. The CDR3 contains 13 residues. This CDR3 is CSGQRGYNEKLFF. The CDR3 bases are TGCAGCGGCCAACGGGGTTATAATGAAAAACTGTTTTTT.

The rearrangement uses TRBV20-1 and TRBJ2-1; 8 positions agree with TRBD2. The germline V gene has CDR1 DFQATT and CDR2 SNEGSKA (reference sequence). This CDR3 spans 13 amino acids. After removal of 6 bases from V and 8 bases from J, the junction contained 9 bases not matched to a gene. In DNA, the CDR3 is TGCAGTGCCGGGACTAGAGTCGGTTATGAGCAGTTCTTC. This translates into CSAGTRVGYEQFF.

V and J are TRBV14 and TRBJ1-4; D gene ambiguous. The length of the CDR3 is 15 residues. V shed 4 bases and J shed 3 bases, with 12 bases lying between them. The germline V gene encodes CDR1 SGHDN and CDR2 FVKESK. The CDR3 loop is CASSLQDVANEKLFF. The DNA for the CDR3 is TGTGCCAGCAGCCTTCAGGATGTGGCTAATGAAAAACTGTTTTTT.

This clonotype was observed a handful of times. This chain uses TRBV10-3 with TRBJ1-5, with TRBD1 as a possible D gene (5 bases). Germline loops: CDR1 ENHRY, CDR2 SYGVKD. This CDR3 has 16 residues. V was clipped by 2 bases and J by 0 bases, with 11 bases between them. CDR3 sequence: CAISEEDTYSNQPQHF. CDR3 bases: TGTGCCATCAGTGAGGAGGACACTTATAGCAATCAGCCCCAGCATTTT.

This clonotype has ten or more counts. For the CDR3, the DNA is TGTGCCAGCAGTTCATACTACAATGAGCAGTTCTTC. Protein: CASSSYYNEQFF. The chain is built from TRBV27 and TRBJ2-1; D gene uncertain. The CDR3 loop spans 12 amino acids. V was cut by 4 bases and J by 3 bases, with 4 bases left in between. Germline CDR1 MNHEY, CDR2 SMNVEV (reference sequence).

The chain is built from TRBV4-1 and TRBJ2-4; TRBD2 matches at 8 bases. CDR1 and CDR2 from the germline V gene are MGHRA and YSYEKL. V shed 0 bases, J shed 5 bases, and the junction held 3 bases outside the gene matches. The CDR3 is made up of 15 amino acids. The CDR3, as DNA: TGCGCCAGCAGCCAAGAAGCGGGGGCGGAAAACATTCAGTACTTC. It is translated as CASSQEAGAENIQYF.

The chain carries TRBV7-2 and TRBJ2-1, with 14 bases matching TRBD2. Germline-derived CDR1 and CDR2 are SGHTA and FQGNSA. CDR3 length equals 17 residues. V dropped 2 bases and J dropped 7; count of bases not matched to a gene: 7. The CDR3 region is CASSLQGTSGSLNEQFF. CDR3 bases: TGTGCCAGCAGCTTACAAGGGACTAGCGGGAGTCTGAATGAGCAGTTCTTC.

V usage is TRBV10-3 and J usage is TRBJ1-5; D remains ambiguous. The V end lost 5 bases, the J end lost 4 bases, and 12 bases lay between the germline ends. The length of the CDR3 is 14 residues. Germline V gene sequence: CDR1 ENHRY, CDR2 SYGVKD. CDR3 coding DNA: TGTGCCATCAGTACCCGCCAGGAGAATCAGCCCCAGCATTTT. Translating gives CAISTRQENQPQHF.

This clonotype was seen ten or more times. The chain combines TRBV12-3 or TRBV12-4 with TRBJ2-1; the D is unclear. This CDR3 region has 11 residues. V was pared by 5 bases and J by 9 bases, with 8 bases between. The CDR3 DNA reads as TGTGCCAGCAGTCCAGCTGGTGAGCAGTTCTTC. This codes for CASSPAGEQFF.

This clonotype was seen only a few times. The V call is TRBV7-2, the J call TRBJ2-5; 8 nucleotides align to TRBD2. V shed 3 bases and J 3 bases; nucleotides not matched to a gene: 6. The CDR3 spans 15 residues. Germline assignment: CDR1 SGHTA and CDR2 FQGNSA. The CDR3 nucleotides are TGTGCCAGCAGCTTTCGACTAGCGCCGAAAGAGACCCAGTACTTC. Translated: CASSFRLAPKETQYF.

Only a few counts were recorded for this clonotype. J is TRBJ2-5 and V is TRBV7-8; 8 bases are shared with TRBD1. The CDR3 totals 15 residues. CDR1 is SGHVS, CDR2 FQNEAQ, per germline. The V gene end was trimmed by 5 bases and the J gene end by 4 bases; junction bases not matched to a gene: 9. The CDR3: CASSPQGQGGETQYF. CDR3 in DNA: TGTGCCAGCAGCCCACAAGGACAGGGTGGAGAGACCCAGTACTTC.

The J gene is TRBJ2-3, the V gene TRBV6-2 or TRBV6-3, with D possibly being TRBD2 (6 bases). Trimming shortened V by 5 bases and J by 6 bases, and 18 bases separated the two germline ends. The CDR3 runs to 15 residues. CDR1 and CDR2 from the germline V gene are MNHEY and SVGEGT. CDR3 nucleotides: TGTGCCAGCAGTCTCATAGTGGCGGGGATGGATACGCAGTATTTT. It yields the protein CASSLIVAGMDTQYF.